This T cell receptor (beta chain) stems from a study of cytomegalovirus exposure and HLA in healthy donors. CDR1 is MNHEY and CDR2 is SMNVEV in the germline V gene (reference sequence). The CDR3 runs to 13 residues. Deletions cut 6 bases from V and 10 bases from J, with 16 bases between. Comments on this clone: Its antigen is currently unknown.

Notes on the study in general: Later analysis identified several of the most significant clusters that appeared linked to common viral pathogens. Association with HLA alleles at 0.05 false discovery rate was found for 15,000 to 20,000 TCR beta sequences in a later analysis. The number of N-insertions in an Asian-associated ancestry cluster was reportedly below the approximately 700-donor mean in a later analysis.

The PCR had 60 Vbeta and 13 Jbeta primers. Profiling relied on immunoSEQ multiplex PCR, and the TCRdb table lists in-frame clones only, not all of them. This sample's table reports more than 140,000 clones. This sequence joins TRBV27 and TRBJ2-4, with D perhaps TRBD2 (6 bases). The TCR sequence derives from a woman aged 18-30 years in good health and CMV-seronegative. The sequenced sample consisted of PBMCs. The CDR3: CASRGTGTSIQYF. CDR3 DNA: TGTGCCAGCAGGGGGACCGGGACTTCTATTCAGTACTTC.